One and the same sample provided the 13 T cell receptor beta chains below, sequenced in a study of blood T cell repertoires in COVID-19. The table came from immunoSEQ multiplex PCR; TCRdb's copy has only in-frame clones and leaves some out. The data show roughly 200,000 clones, about four fifths seen once. The sample comprised peripheral blood. The receptor set was obtained from a woman in her forties with COVID-19, enrolled during active disease.

The chain has TRBV5-6 and TRBJ1-2; D remains unclear. Germline lookup yields CDR1 SGHDT and CDR2 YYEEEE. The CDR3 sequence is 15 residues long. Between the trimmed V and J ends, which lost 1 base and 3 bases, there was a span of 13 bases. The CDR3 nucleotides read TGTGCCAGCAGCTTGTACGCGCTCCTGGACTATGGCTACACCTTC. Encoded protein: CASSLYALLDYGYTF.

This chain joins TRBV5-1 and TRBJ2-5; maybe TRBD2 (5 bases). This CDR3 region has 13 residues. Trimming removed 4 bases at V and 2 bases at J, with 9 bases between. Germline CDR1 SGHRS, CDR2 YFSETQ. CDR3 amino acids: CASSAGGQETQYF. CDR3 sequence (DNA): TGCGCCAGCAGCGCCGGAGGACAAGAGACCCAGTACTTC. Complete variable domain (other parts from reference TRBV5-1 and TRBJ2-5): KAGVTQTPRYLIKTRGQQVTLSCSPISGHRSVSWYQQTPGQGLQFLFEYFSETQRNKGNFPGRFSGRQFSNSRSEMNVSTLELGDSALYLCASSAGGQETQYFGPGTRLLVL.

J is TRBJ2-1 and V is TRBV11-3; TRBD2 matches 9 bases. The CDR3 sequence is 15 residues long. Germline V CDR1 and CDR2: SGHNT, YENEEA. The junction had 4 bases not matched to a gene; V was cut back by 1 base and J by 6 bases. The CDR3 is CASSLGLAGINEQFF. As DNA, the CDR3 is TGTGCCAGCAGCTTAGGGCTAGCGGGAATCAATGAGCAGTTCTTC.

The rearrangement joins TRBV19 to TRBJ1-1; D gene unclear. Germline V gives CDR1 LNHDA, CDR2 SQIVND (reference sequence). The V end was cut by 7 bases, the J end by 1 base, with 10 bases between. There are 13 residues in the CDR3. Here the CDR3 reads CASNWASNTEAFF. DNA for the CDR3: TGTGCCAGTAACTGGGCCTCGAACACTGAAGCTTTCTTT. Based on the CDR3 plus reference TRBV19 and TRBJ1-1, the full variable domain is DGGITQSPKYLFRKEGQNVTLSCEQNLNHDAMYWYRQDPGQGLRLIYYSQIVNDFQKGDIAEGYSVSREKKESFPLTVTSAQKNPTAFYLCASNWASNTEAFFGQGTRLTVV.

This clone appeared a few times. The chain uses TRBV6-4 and TRBJ2-3; 8 bases map to TRBD2. Unmatched junction bases numbered 1, after V lost 2 bases and J lost 3 bases. The germline V gene has CDR1 MRHNA and CDR2 SNTAGT. This CDR3 is built from 14 residues. The CDR3 bases are TGTGCCAGCAGTGACGCGGGGGGTACAGATACGCAGTATTTT. This sequence encodes CASSDAGGTDTQYF.

This clone was seen just once. The CDR3 DNA follows: TGTGCCAGCAGTTCCACACGGGGCGGGAGGGCCTTTGTGCGTGTTGAGCAGTACTTC. Residues: CASSSTRGGRAFVRVEQYF. The chain uses TRBV28 and TRBJ2-7, with 9 positions matching TRBD2. The CDR3 covers 19 residues. Germline CDR1 is MDHEN and CDR2 is SYDVKM. V lost 4 bases to trimming and J lost 7 bases; unmatched junction nucleotides: 23.

The rearrangement uses TRBV11-3 and TRBJ2-1; TRBD2 might be the D (6 bases). The V end lost 4 bases, the J end lost 9 bases, and 19 bases lay between the germline ends. The CDR3 contains 15 residues. CDR1 and CDR2 from the germline V gene are SGHNT and YENEEA. The CDR3 here is CASSSTRLGSSEQFF. The CDR3 region has the DNA TGTGCCAGCAGCTCAACAAGACTAGGTAGCAGTGAGCAGTTCTTC.

The rearrangement links TRBV13 to TRBJ2-1; tentatively, D is TRBD1 (6 bases). The CDR3 loop spans 17 amino acids. Germline V gives CDR1 PRHDT, CDR2 FYEKMQ (reference sequence). V was cut by 0 bases and J by 4 bases, with 16 bases left in between. CDR3 amino acids: CASSLGQGTVGYNEQFF. The CDR3 DNA reads as TGTGCCAGCAGCTTAGGCCAGGGGACGGTGGGTTACAATGAGCAGTTCTTC.

V and J are TRBV19 and TRBJ2-3, with 11 bases lining up with TRBD2. In germline, CDR1 is LNHDA, CDR2 SQIVND (reference sequence). This CDR3 has 15 residues. V gave up 6 bases and J gave up 2 bases; unmatched junction bases: 4. The CDR3 is CASSNSGGATDTQYF. The CDR3 nucleotides are TGTGCCAGTAGCAATAGCGGGGGGGCCACAGATACGCAGTATTTT. Full variable domain (outside the CDR3, taken from reference TRBV19 and TRBJ2-3): DGGITQSPKYLFRKEGQNVTLSCEQNLNHDAMYWYRQDPGQGLRLIYYSQIVNDFQKGDIAEGYSVSREKKESFPLTVTSAQKNPTAFYLCASSNSGGATDTQYFGPGTRLTVL.

A single count supports this clone. This sequence joins TRBV6-6 and TRBJ1-5, with D maybe TRBD1 (5 bases). CDR3 length equals 14 residues. V lost 9 bases to trimming and J lost 0 bases, with 12 bases between them. The germline gives CDR1 MNHNY, CDR2 SVGAGI (reference sequence). CDR3: CASKRQNSNQPQHF. In DNA form, the CDR3 reads TGTGCCAGTAAACGACAGAATAGCAATCAGCCCCAGCATTTT.

V and J are TRBV12-3 or TRBV12-4 and TRBJ1-3; D remains ambiguous. V was clipped by 7 bases and J by 4 bases, with 11 bases between them. This CDR3 region has 13 residues. The CDR3, as DNA: TGTGCCAGCAACTCGGGGATCGGAAACACCATATATTTT. It codes for CASNSGIGNTIYF.

J is TRBJ2-3 and V is TRBV13, with 12 nucleotides matching TRBD2. Germline lookup yields CDR1 PRHDT and CDR2 FYEKMQ (reference sequence). The junction had 5 bases not matched to a gene; V was cut back by 4 bases and J by 6 bases. The CDR3 is 15 amino acids. CDR3 protein: CASSSLAGGADTQYF. The CDR3 region has the DNA TGTGCCAGCAGCTCACTAGCGGGAGGCGCTGATACGCAGTATTTT.

This clone was detected once. The V and J genes are TRBV9 and TRBJ2-3; TRBD2 agrees at 7 bases. The CDR3 is made up of 15 amino acids. V gave up 1 base and J gave up 4 bases; unmatched junction bases: 6. Germline CDR1 is SGDLS and CDR2 is YYNGEE. The CDR3 DNA follows: TGTGCCAGCAGCGTAAATCTAGCGGCATCAGATACGCAGTATTTT. Translating gives CASSVNLAASDTQYF.